Below, 23 T cell receptor beta chains from the same sample are listed, as sequenced in a study of cytomegalovirus exposure and HLA in healthy donors (dated by TCRdb to the late 2010s). Receptors were amplified or captured by the immunoSEQ multiplex PCR assay. A mixture of 60 forward primers for TCR Vbeta segments and 13 reverse primers for TCR Jbeta segments was used in the multiplex PCR. Entries here come from immuneACCESS through TCRdb and include only in-frame sequences with V and J called. Some clones fail to appear in such tables; in the studies checked, an unresolved V gene covers under half of the shortfall, and the cause of the remainder is unknown. In all, the sample holds about 160,000 clones, and roughly 72% of those were seen once. The top ten clonotypes cover about 7% of the sample. Sequencing used PBMCs. Source of these receptors: a man aged 35 to 55 in good health and CMV-seropositive.

The V call is TRBV27, the J call TRBJ2-1; 11 nucleotides agree with TRBD1. The CDR3 has 16 residues. Trimming took 2 bases from V and 7 from J; bases not matched to a gene: 7. Germline CDR1 and CDR2: MNHEY and SMNVEV (reference sequence). In DNA form, the CDR3 reads TGTGCCAGCAGTTTACCTTTCGGACAGGGGGCTAATGAGCAGTTCTTC. Translated, it gives CASSLPFGQGANEQFF.

This clone came up a few times. V gene TRBV29-1 combines with J gene TRBJ2-2; TRBD2 might be the D (6 bases). From germline, CDR1 is SQVTM and CDR2 ANQGSEA. The length of the CDR3 is 16 residues. Trimming left V 5 bases short and J 3 bases short, with 19 bases between. The DNA for the CDR3 is TGCAGCGTTCGGTACCGCCGGGACTTATACACCGGGGAGCTGTTTTTT. This codes for CSVRYRRDLYTGELFF.

This clone was seen a few times. This sequence joins TRBV10-2 and TRBJ1-4, with D possibly TRBD1 on 5 matching bases. The germline V gene encodes CDR1 WSHSY and CDR2 SAAADI. With 6 bases removed from V and 8 bases from J, the gap between germline ends came to 10 bases. CDR3 length: 12 residues. In nucleotides, the CDR3 is TGCGCCAGCAGCCTGGCAGGGGAAAAACTGTTTTTT. The encoded protein is CASSLAGEKLFF.

This clone was seen a few times. This chain connects TRBV21-1 to TRBJ1-4; whether TRBD1, the table's D call, matches the DNA was not checked. TRBV21-1 is a documented pseudogene. The CDR3 runs 17 residues. In nucleotides, the CDR3 is TGTGCCAGCAGCGAGTTTGGCACCGGACAGGGGAATGAAAAACTGTTTTTT. Encoded protein: CASSEFGTGQGNEKLFF.

The chain employs TRBV5-1 and TRBJ1-3; 7 bases are a match to TRBD1. Germline CDR1 reads SGHRS; CDR2 reads YFSETQ. Trimming took 4 bases from V and 0 from J; bases not matched to a gene: 10. The CDR3 spans 17 residues. The CDR3 coding sequence is TGCGCCAGCAGCCCCCAAGGGGGCCTCATCTCTGGAAACACCATATATTTT. The encoded protein is CASSPQGGLISGNTIYF.

The rearrangement joins TRBV7-2 to TRBJ1-6; D is undetermined. Trimming shortened V by 4 bases and J by 7 bases, and 11 bases separated the two germline ends. The CDR3 runs 14 residues. Germline lookup yields CDR1 SGHTA and CDR2 FQGNSA. As DNA, the CDR3 is TGTGCCAGCAGCTCCCCGTACGGGAATTCACCCCTCCACTTT. Amino acids: CASSSPYGNSPLHF. The complete variable domain, with remaining parts taken from reference TRBV7-2 and TRBJ1-6, reads GAGVSQSPSNKVTEKGKDVELRCDPISGHTALYWYRQSLGQGLEFLIYFQGNSAPDKSGLPSDRFSAERTGGSVSTLTIQRTQQEDSAVYLCASSSPYGNSPLHFGNGTRLTVT.

The V and J genes are TRBV19 and TRBJ2-3; the match to TRBD2 covers 11 bases. This CDR3 contains 16 residues. Germline CDR1 reads LNHDA; CDR2 reads SQIVND (reference sequence). V trimming: 3 bases; J trimming: 2 bases; junction bases outside the gene matches: 4. The CDR3 coding sequence is TGTGCCAGTAGTATCCCTAGCGGGGGGATCACAGATACGCAGTATTTT. It is translated as CASSIPSGGITDTQYF.

This clone occurred a few times. The V and J genes are TRBV5-1 and TRBJ1-4; D unclear. Between the trimmed V and J ends, which lost 0 bases and 8 bases, there was a span of 14 bases. The CDR3 spans 15 residues. Germline V lookup: CDR1 SGHRS, CDR2 YFSETQ. This CDR3 reads CASSLVGELEEKLFF. The DNA of the CDR3 is TGCGCCAGCAGCTTGGTCGGGGAGCTGGAGGAAAAACTGTTTTTT.

The V gene is TRBV11-3, the J gene TRBJ2-1; 9 bases align to TRBD1. Losses at the gene ends were 5 bases for V and 6 bases for J; bases not matched to a gene: 8. Looked up from germline, CDR1 is SGHNT and CDR2 is YENEEA. This CDR3 is 15 amino acids long. The CDR3 DNA reads as TGTGCCAGCAGCCCGTCCGGGACAGGGATCAATGAGCAGTTCTTC. It is translated as CASSPSGTGINEQFF.

V and J are TRBV11-2 and TRBJ2-1, with a weak D call TRBD2 (6 bases). CDR3 size: 12 residues. The ends were cut back, 3 bases at V and 6 bases at J, with 6 bases in the middle. The germline gives CDR1 SGHAT, CDR2 FQNNGV. As DNA, the CDR3 is TGTGCCAGCAGCTTGACTAGCAATGAGCAGTTCTTC. Translation gives CASSLTSNEQFF.

The CDR3 spells CASSSSGGAYNEQFF. CDR3 coding DNA: TGTGCCAGCAGCTCTAGCGGGGGGGCCTACAATGAGCAGTTCTTC. The rearrangement uses TRBV7-3 and TRBJ2-1, with 12 bases lining up with TRBD2. CDR1 and CDR2 from the germline V gene are SGHTA and FQGTGA. The V segment lost 4 bases and the J segment 2 bases; nucleotides outside the gene matches: 0. CDR3 length equals 15 residues.

V is TRBV4-3 and J is TRBJ1-6, with TRBD1 identical over 7 bases. V shed 2 bases and J 10 bases; nucleotides not matched to a gene: 5. Germline CDR1 LGHNA, CDR2 YSLEER. This CDR3 has 14 residues. CDR3 residues: CASSQLAGGSPLHF. The DNA of the CDR3 is TGCGCCAGCAGCCAATTAGCAGGGGGATCACCCCTCCACTTT.

This rearrangement joins TRBV2 to TRBJ1-5; possibly TRBD1 for D (5 bases). Germline V CDR1 and CDR2: SNHLY, FYNNEI. The CDR3 contains 13 residues. V was pared by 7 bases and J by 5 bases, with 12 bases between. CDR3 DNA sequence: TGTGCCAGCAACCGTGGGGGGGATCAGCCCCAGCATTTT. Translating gives CASNRGGDQPQHF.

V and J are TRBV6-5 and TRBJ1-2; D unclear. The CDR3 sequence is 13 residues long. The V gene's germline CDR1 is MNHEY and CDR2 SVGAGI. V was trimmed by 6 bases and J by 8 bases, leaving 16 bases between them. In DNA, the CDR3 is TGTGCCAGCAGCTCCGGACTGTTATTAGGCTACACCTTC. This translates into CASSSGLLLGYTF.

The gene calls are TRBV6-4 and TRBJ1-1, with a possible D match to TRBD1 (6 bases). Germline CDR1 and CDR2: MRHNA and SNTAGT. With 3 bases removed from V and 4 bases from J, the gap between germline ends came to 9 bases. This CDR3 comprises 13 residues. The CDR3 coding sequence is TGTGCCAGCAGTGAGGGGGCAGGCACTGAAGCTTTCTTT. Its protein product is CASSEGAGTEAFF.

The chain uses TRBV6-6 and TRBJ2-3; 13 nucleotides line up with TRBD2. This CDR3 spans 16 amino acids. V trimming: 6 bases; J trimming: 0 bases; junction bases outside the gene matches: 3. Germline V lookup: CDR1 MNHNY, CDR2 SVGAGI (reference sequence). The CDR3 is CASRGTSGDSTDTQYF. The CDR3 DNA reads TGTGCCAGCAGGGGGACTAGCGGGGATAGCACAGATACGCAGTATTTT.

This clone was detected once. This sequence joins TRBV5-4 and TRBJ1-4; 10 bases align to TRBD1. The CDR3 consists of 14 residues. Germline assignment: CDR1 SGHNT and CDR2 YYREEE (reference sequence). J was trimmed by 7 bases and V by 4 bases; bases with no gene match: 4. For the CDR3, the DNA is TGTGCCAGCAGCCCGGGACAGGGGCGTGAAAAACTGTTTTTT. Its protein product is CASSPGQGREKLFF.

CDR3 residues: CASSQDVPAANTIYF. In nucleotides, the CDR3 is TGTGCCAGCAGCCAAGATGTCCCGGCGGCAAACACCATATATTTT. The chain uses TRBV4-2 and TRBJ1-3; D uncertain. Trimming cost V 0 bases and J 6 bases, with 12 bases left between them. The germline V gene has CDR1 LGHNA and CDR2 YNFKEQ. CDR3 size: 15 residues.

V is TRBV7-8 and J is TRBJ2-3; maybe TRBD2 (5 bases). This CDR3 is built from 15 residues. V was cut by 5 bases and J by 0 bases, with 12 bases left in between. Germline loops: CDR1 SGHVS, CDR2 FQNEAQ. DNA for the CDR3: TGTGCCAGCAGCCCCCTGCGGACTAGCACAGATACGCAGTATTTT. Amino acid sequence: CASSPLRTSTDTQYF.

This clone appeared a single time. The V and J genes are TRBV30 and TRBJ1-1; 7 nucleotides align to TRBD1. The CDR3 loop spans 13 amino acids. With 6 bases clipped from V and 1 base from J, the junction kept 5 bases outside the gene matches. CDR1 and CDR2 (germline): GTSNPN, SVGIG (reference sequence). For the CDR3, the DNA is TGTGCCTGTCGACAGGGACCGAACACTGAAGCTTTCTTT. Amino acid sequence: CACRQGPNTEAFF.

The chain is built from TRBV19 and TRBJ1-4; 7 nucleotides agree with TRBD1. The CDR3 consists of 15 residues. V shed 3 bases, J shed 7 bases, and the junction held 8 bases outside the gene matches. Germline CDR1 LNHDA, CDR2 SQIVND (reference sequence). CDR3 nucleotide sequence: TGTGCCAGTAGTATCGGACAGGTTTCGGGTGAAAAACTGTTTTTT. It codes for CASSIGQVSGEKLFF.

The CDR3 nucleotides are TGTGCCAGCAGTGTCTCGGTTGACTATGGCTACACCTTC. Its translation is CASSVSVDYGYTF. The chain has TRBV6-1 and TRBJ1-2; D not certain. V lost 4 bases, J lost 3 bases, and 9 bases lay in between. This CDR3 comprises 13 residues. Germline loops: CDR1 MNHNS, CDR2 SASEGT.

V and J are TRBV9 and TRBJ1-1, with D possibly matching TRBD1 (5 bases). V lost 0 bases to trimming and J lost 4 bases, with 13 bases between them. This CDR3 spans 15 amino acids. Per germline, CDR1 SGDLS and CDR2 YYNGEE. The DNA for the CDR3 is TGTGCCAGCAGCGTAGAAGCAGGGTCAGCCACTGAAGCTTTCTTT. Translated, it gives CASSVEAGSATEAFF.